Presented here are 3 T cell receptor beta chains from one specimen sequenced in a study of blood T cell repertoires in COVID-19. The repertoire was sequenced with immunoSEQ multiplex PCR; TCRdb's copy has only in-frame clones and lacks some. The table shows about 34,000 clones, with roughly 80% occurring only once. The sample comprised peripheral blood. These receptors were taken from a man at least 80 years old with acute or convalescent COVID-19.

The CDR3 nucleotides are TGTGCCAGCAGGTCGACAACCCAGCCCCAGCATTTT. Protein product: CASRSTTQPQHF. The chain is built from TRBV5-8 and TRBJ1-5; D unclear. Trimming shortened V by 5 bases and J by 7 bases, and 10 bases separated the two germline ends. The CDR3 contains 12 residues. The germline V gene encodes CDR1 SGHTS and CDR2 YDEGEE.

This clone was seen a handful of times. V gene TRBV4-2 combines with J gene TRBJ2-1, with 9 bases fitting TRBD2. CDR1 is LGHNA and CDR2 is YNFKEQ in the germline V gene. The CDR3 consists of 18 residues. V dropped 2 bases and J dropped 6; count of bases not matched to a gene: 14. Here the CDR3 DNA reads TGTGCCAGCAGCCAACAGGGATTATCGGCGGGAGGGATCAATGAGCAGTTCTTC. It translates to CASSQQGLSAGGINEQFF.

The chain is built from TRBV11-2 and TRBJ2-7; 9 bases match TRBD1. There are 16 residues in the CDR3. With 1 base clipped from V and 5 bases from J, the junction kept 9 bases outside the gene matches. Germline V lookup: CDR1 SGHAT, CDR2 FQNNGV. The CDR3 region has the DNA TGTGCCAGCAGCTTAGGGAGACAGGGGGTTACCCACGAGCAGTACTTC. Its protein is CASSLGRQGVTHEQYF.